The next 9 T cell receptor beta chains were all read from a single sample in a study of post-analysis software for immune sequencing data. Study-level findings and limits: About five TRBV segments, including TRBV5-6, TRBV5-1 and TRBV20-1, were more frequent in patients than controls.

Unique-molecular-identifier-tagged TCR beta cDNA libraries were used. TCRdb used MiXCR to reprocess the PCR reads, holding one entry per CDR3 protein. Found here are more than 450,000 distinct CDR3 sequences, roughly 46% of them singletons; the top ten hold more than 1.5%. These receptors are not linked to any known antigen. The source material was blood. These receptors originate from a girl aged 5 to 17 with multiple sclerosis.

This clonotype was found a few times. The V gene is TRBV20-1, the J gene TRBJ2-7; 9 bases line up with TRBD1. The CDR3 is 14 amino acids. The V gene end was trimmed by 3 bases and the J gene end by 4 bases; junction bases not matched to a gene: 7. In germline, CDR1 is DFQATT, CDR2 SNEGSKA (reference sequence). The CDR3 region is CSARTGTGLYEQYF. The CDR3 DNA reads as TGCAGTGCTAGGACCGGGACAGGGCTGTACGAGCAGTACTTC.

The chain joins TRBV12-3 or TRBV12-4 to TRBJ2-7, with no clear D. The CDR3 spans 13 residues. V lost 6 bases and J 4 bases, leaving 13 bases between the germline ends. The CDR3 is CASRKGSTYEQYF. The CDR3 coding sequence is TGTGCCAGCAGGAAAGGATCCACTTACGAGCAGTACTTC.

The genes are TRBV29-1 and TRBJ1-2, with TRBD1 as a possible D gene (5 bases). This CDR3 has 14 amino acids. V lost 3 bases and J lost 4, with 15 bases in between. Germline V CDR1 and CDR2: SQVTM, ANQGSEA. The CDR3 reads CSVEAGGVGYGYTF. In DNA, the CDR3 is TGCAGCGTTGAGGCAGGAGGGGTTGGCTATGGCTACACCTTC.

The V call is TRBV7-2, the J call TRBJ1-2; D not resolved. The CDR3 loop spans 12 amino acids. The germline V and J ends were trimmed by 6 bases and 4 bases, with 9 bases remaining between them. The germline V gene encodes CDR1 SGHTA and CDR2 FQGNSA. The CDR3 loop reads CASSRISYGYTF. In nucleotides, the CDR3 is TGTGCCAGCAGTCGGATAAGCTATGGCTACACCTTC.

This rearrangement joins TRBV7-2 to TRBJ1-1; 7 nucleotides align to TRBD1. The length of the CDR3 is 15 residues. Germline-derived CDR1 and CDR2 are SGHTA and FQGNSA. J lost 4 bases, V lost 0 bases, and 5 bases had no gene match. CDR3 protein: CASSLASGGGTEAFF. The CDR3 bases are TGTGCCAGCAGCTTAGCTTCAGGGGGTGGCACTGAAGCTTTCTTT.

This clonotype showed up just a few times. The CDR3 DNA is TGTGCCAGCAGCCGATCGGGCCATGACAATGAGCAGTTCTTC. Translated: CASSRSGHDNEQFF. The gene calls are TRBV7-2 and TRBJ2-1; no reliable D call. The ends were cut back, 5 bases at V and 5 bases at J, with 13 bases in the middle. Germline lookup yields CDR1 SGHTA and CDR2 FQGNSA. CDR3 size: 14 residues.

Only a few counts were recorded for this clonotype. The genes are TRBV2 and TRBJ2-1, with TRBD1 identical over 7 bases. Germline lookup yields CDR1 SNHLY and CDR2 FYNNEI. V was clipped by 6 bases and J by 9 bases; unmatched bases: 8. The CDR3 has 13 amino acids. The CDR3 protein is CASRATGDVEQFF. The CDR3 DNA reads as TGTGCCAGCAGGGCCACAGGGGATGTTGAGCAGTTCTTC.

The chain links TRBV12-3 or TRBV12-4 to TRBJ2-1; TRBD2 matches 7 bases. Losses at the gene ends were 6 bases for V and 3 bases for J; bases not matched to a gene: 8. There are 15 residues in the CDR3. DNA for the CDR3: TGTGCCAGCAGCCTGATGGGCGGGGGCTACAATGAGCAGTTCTTC. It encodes CASSLMGGGYNEQFF.

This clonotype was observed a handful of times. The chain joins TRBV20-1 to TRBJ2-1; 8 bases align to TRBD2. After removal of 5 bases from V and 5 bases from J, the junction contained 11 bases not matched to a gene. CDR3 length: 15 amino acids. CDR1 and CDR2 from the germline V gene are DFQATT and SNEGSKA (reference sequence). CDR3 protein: CSAGRGVSLNNEQFF. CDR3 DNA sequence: TGCAGTGCTGGGCGGGGGGTCTCCCTAAACAATGAGCAGTTCTTC.